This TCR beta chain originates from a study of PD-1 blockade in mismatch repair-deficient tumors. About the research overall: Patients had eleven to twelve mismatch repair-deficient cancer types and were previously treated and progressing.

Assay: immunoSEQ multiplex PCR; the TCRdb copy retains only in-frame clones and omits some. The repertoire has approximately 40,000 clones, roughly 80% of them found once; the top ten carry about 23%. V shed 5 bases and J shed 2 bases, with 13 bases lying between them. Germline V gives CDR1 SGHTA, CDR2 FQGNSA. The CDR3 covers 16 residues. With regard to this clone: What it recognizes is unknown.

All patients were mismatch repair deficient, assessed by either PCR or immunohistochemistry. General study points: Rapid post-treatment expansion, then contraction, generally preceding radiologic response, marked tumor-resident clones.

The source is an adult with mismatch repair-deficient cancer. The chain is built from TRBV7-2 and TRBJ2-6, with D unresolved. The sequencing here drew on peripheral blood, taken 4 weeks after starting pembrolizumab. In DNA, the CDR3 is TGTGCCAGCAGCCCCGGGCAGACGGCTGGGGCCAACGTCCTGACTTTC. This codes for CASSPGQTAGANVLTF.